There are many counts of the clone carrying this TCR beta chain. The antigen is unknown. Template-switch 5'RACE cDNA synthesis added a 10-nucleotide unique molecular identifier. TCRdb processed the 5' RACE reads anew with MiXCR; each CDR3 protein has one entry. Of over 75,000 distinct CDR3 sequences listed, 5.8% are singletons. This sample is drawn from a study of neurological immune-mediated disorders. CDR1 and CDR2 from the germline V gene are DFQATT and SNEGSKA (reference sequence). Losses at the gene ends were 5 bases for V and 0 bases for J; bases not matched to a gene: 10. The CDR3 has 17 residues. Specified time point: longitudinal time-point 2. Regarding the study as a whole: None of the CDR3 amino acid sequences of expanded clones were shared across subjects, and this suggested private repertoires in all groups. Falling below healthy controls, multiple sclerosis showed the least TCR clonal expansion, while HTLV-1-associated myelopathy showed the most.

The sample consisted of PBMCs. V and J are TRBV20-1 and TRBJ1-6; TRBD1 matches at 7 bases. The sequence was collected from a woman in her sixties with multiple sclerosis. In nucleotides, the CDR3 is TGCAGTGCTGCGGGACAGCGACTTCGCTCCTATAATTCACCCCTCCACTTT. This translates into CSAAGQRLRSYNSPLHF.